This TCR beta chain was documented in a study of shared clonotypes between healthy human individuals. Deep-level settings were used for running the assay. Produced via immunoSEQ multiplex PCR; TCRdb's table is partial and in-frame only. The sample yields about half a million clones, around 80% seen once. Notes on this clone: The sample contains more than one DNA sequence encoding this CDR3.

In germline, CDR1 is SGHNT, CDR2 YYREEE (reference sequence). The CDR3 runs 13 residues. Trimming pared 5 bases from V and 2 bases from J, leaving 11 bases between. The material sequenced was PBMCs. J is TRBJ2-7 and V is TRBV5-4; D gene unclear. The sequence was obtained from a woman between 35 and 50 years old in good health. Some clones in this sample may be carry-over from other donors' samples. For the CDR3, the DNA is TGTGCCAGCAGTCCTGGGTTGGCCTACGAGCAGTACTTC. The encoded protein is CASSPGLAYEQYF. Together with reference TRBV5-4 and TRBJ2-7, the CDR3 gives the full variable domain: ETGVTQSPTHLIKTRGQQVTLRCSSQSGHNTVSWYQQALGQGPQFIFQYYREEENGRGNFPPRFSGLQFPNYSSELNVNALELDDSALYLCASSPGLAYEQYFGPGTRLTVT.